This T cell receptor (beta chain) derives from a study of T cell responses to AZD1222 COVID-19 vaccine. Germline-derived CDR1 and CDR2 are LGHDT and YNNKEL (reference sequence). After removal of 5 bases from V and 7 bases from J, the junction contained 7 bases not matched to a gene. The CDR3 sequence is 13 residues long. Repertoires were generated with immunoSEQ multiplex PCR, while TCRdb's copy carries only in-frame clones and drops some. The sample records 84,000 or so clones, roughly 87% being singletons. General study points: Baseline seropositivity occurred in only six AZD1222 recipients.

Comments on this clone: What it recognizes is unknown.

The material sequenced was peripheral blood, taken on day 0 of MenACWY control vaccination. The TCR was taken from an adult in good health. The V and J genes are TRBV3-1 (or the pseudogene TRBV3-2) and TRBJ1-2; 7 bases are a match to TRBD1. The CDR3 region is CASSEGAGGGYTF. CDR3 in DNA: TGTGCCAGCAGCGAGGGGGCGGGAGGTGGCTACACCTTC.